Presented here are 5 T cell receptor beta chains from one specimen sequenced in a study of shared clonotypes between healthy human individuals. Naive CD8 cells lacked CD45RO, underwent positive selection for CCR7 and left out terminally differentiated effector memory CD45RA+ cells. Using immunoSEQ multiplex PCR, the repertoire was profiled, and TCRdb retains in-frame clones only, with some absent. In the table there are around 2,000,000 clones, about 92% of which are singletons. The sequenced sample consisted of naive CD8+ T cells from PBMCs. The source is a man between 18 and 35 years old in good health. Some clones in this sample may be carry-over from other donors' samples.

In DNA, the CDR3 is TGTGCCAGCAGGGCCACAGGGGCGGCAGCCTACGAGCAGTACTTC. As protein: CASRATGAAAYEQYF. The V call is TRBV28, the J call TRBJ2-7, with 7 bases aligning to TRBD1. Trimming at V came to 6 bases and at J to 2 bases, leaving 10 bases not matched to a gene. Germline-derived CDR1 and CDR2 are MDHEN and SYDVKM. The CDR3 covers 15 residues.

The chain joins TRBV28 to TRBJ2-2; D is perhaps TRBD1 or TRBD2 (6 bases each). V was clipped by 6 bases and J by 7 bases, with 12 bases between them. Germline V gene lookup returns CDR1 MDHEN and CDR2 SYDVKM. The CDR3 totals 13 residues. The CDR3 reads CASSFRGGGELFF. CDR3 DNA sequence: TGTGCCAGCAGCTTCAGGGGAGGCGGGGAGCTGTTTTTT.

The V gene is TRBV30, the J gene TRBJ2-7; D uncertain. The CDR3 contains 13 residues. Per germline, CDR1 GTSNPN and CDR2 SVGIG (reference sequence). Trimming stripped 0 bases from V and 3 bases from J, with 9 bases between. CDR3 region: CAWSVFVGYEQYF. CDR3 nucleotide sequence: TGTGCCTGGAGTGTCTTTGTCGGCTACGAGCAGTACTTC. The full variable domain, in which reference TRBV30 and TRBJ2-7 provide the parts outside the CDR3, is SQTIHQWPATLVQPVGSPLSLECTVEGTSNPNLYWYRQAAGRGLQLLFYSVGIGQISSEVPQNLSASRPQDRQFILSSKKLLLSDSGFYLCAWSVFVGYEQYFGPGTRLTVT.

The chain recombines TRBV27 with TRBJ2-7, with D perhaps TRBD2 (6 bases). Deletions cut 4 bases from V and 3 bases from J, with 22 bases between. The CDR3 totals 17 residues. Germline V gives CDR1 MNHEY, CDR2 SMNVEV (reference sequence). CDR3: CASSYTIGTSMNYEQYF. CDR3 DNA sequence: TGTGCCAGCAGTTATACTATTGGGACTTCGATGAACTACGAGCAGTACTTC.

This chain uses TRBV4-3 with TRBJ2-1, with TRBD1 matching over 8 bases. The length of the CDR3 is 16 residues. The V gene end was trimmed by 4 bases and the J gene end by 2 bases; junction bases not matched to a gene: 7. CDR1 is LGHNA and CDR2 is YSLEER in the germline V gene. The CDR3 DNA reads TGCGCCAGCAGCCCATTGACAGGGGTTCCCTACAATGAGCAGTTCTTC. It specifies CASSPLTGVPYNEQFF.